This T cell receptor beta chain was observed in a study of OX40 agonist ivuxolimab in advanced cancers. The overall study: The group had a mean age of around 64 years, ranged from about 23 to 79, and was roughly 80% male.

Findings and caveats of the study: Partial responders receiving 0.1-3.0 mg/kg showed among the lowest clonal expansion.

Remarks on this clone: What it binds is unknown.

Method: immunoSEQ multiplex PCR; TCRdb's copy keeps in-frame clones and lacks some. Of about 100,000 clones listed, approximately 89% were seen once; the top ten hold under 0.65%. The V and J ends lost 6 bases and 5 bases, in that order; junction bases with no gene match: 8. Germline CDR1 is MNHNS and CDR2 is SASEGT. The CDR3 length is 15 residues. The sample here was CD4+ or CD8+ T cells sorted from blood, taken in a trial of the OX40 agonist ivuxolimab. The TCR originated in an adult with an advanced solid tumor such as melanoma, head and neck, liver or kidney cancer. This chain links TRBV6-1 with TRBJ2-5, with 11 nucleotides matching TRBD2. The CDR3 DNA reads TGTGCCAGCAGCCAAATAGCGGGAGGGCGGGAGACCCAGTACTTC. It encodes CASSQIAGGRETQYF.